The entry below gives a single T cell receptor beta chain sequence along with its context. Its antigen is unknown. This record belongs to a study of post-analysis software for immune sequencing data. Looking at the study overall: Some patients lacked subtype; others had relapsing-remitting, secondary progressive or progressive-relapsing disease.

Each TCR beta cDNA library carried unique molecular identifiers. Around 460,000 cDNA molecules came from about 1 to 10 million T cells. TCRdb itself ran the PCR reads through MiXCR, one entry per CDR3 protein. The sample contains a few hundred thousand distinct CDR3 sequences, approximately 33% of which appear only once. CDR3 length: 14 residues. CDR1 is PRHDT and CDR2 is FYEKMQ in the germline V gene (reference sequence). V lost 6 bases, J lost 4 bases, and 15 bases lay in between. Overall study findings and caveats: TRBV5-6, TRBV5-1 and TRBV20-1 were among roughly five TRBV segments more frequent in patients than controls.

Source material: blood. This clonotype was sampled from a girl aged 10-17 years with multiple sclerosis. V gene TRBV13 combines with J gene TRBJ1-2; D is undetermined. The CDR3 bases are TGTGCCAGCAGACGGTTCTCCCGTAGCTATGGCTACACCTTC. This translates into CASRRFSRSYGYTF. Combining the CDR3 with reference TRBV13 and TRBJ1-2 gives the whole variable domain AAGVIQSPRHLIKEKRETATLKCYPIPRHDTVYWYQQGPGQDPQFLISFYEKMQSDKGSIPDRFSAQQFSDYHSELNMSSLELGDSALYFCASRRFSRSYGYTFGSGTRLTVV.